The 21 T cell receptor beta chains given below trace back to one sample, sequenced in a study of shared clonotypes between healthy human individuals. Generated by immunoSEQ multiplex PCR, the TCRdb table keeps only in-frame clones and is missing some. This table has about 2.1 million clones, 80% to 95% appearing once. Positive CCR7 selection of CD45RO-negative cells yielded the naive CD8 cells, and terminally differentiated effector memory CD45RA+ cells were excluded. The sample taken for sequencing was naive CD8+ T cells from PBMCs. Receptors were obtained from a man between 18 and 35 years old in good health. Some clones in this sample may be carry-over from other donors' samples.

This sequence joins TRBV21-1 and TRBJ2-3; TRBD1 is the table's D call and was not checked against the DNA. TRBV21-1 constitutes a pseudogene. This CDR3 has 16 amino acids. CDR3 amino acids: CASSKGGLGAEDTQYF. In DNA, the CDR3 is TGTGCCAGCAGCAAAGGGGGCCTAGGGGCGGAAGATACGCAGTATTTT.

The genes are TRBV11-2 and TRBJ2-5; D possibly matches TRBD1 or TRBD2 (6 bases each). Germline V gene lookup returns CDR1 SGHAT and CDR2 FQNNGV. V lost 3 bases to trimming and J lost 0 bases, with 14 bases between them. The CDR3 length is 16 residues. Here the CDR3 DNA reads TGTGCCAGCAGCTTTCTAGCGAGGGGGTACCAAGAGACCCAGTACTTC. Its translation: CASSFLARGYQETQYF.

As regards this clone: Other DNA sequences in the sample encode the same CDR3. The gene calls are TRBV9 and TRBJ1-1, with D maybe TRBD1 (5 bases). The CDR3 loop spans 13 amino acids. Germline CDR1 SGDLS, CDR2 YYNGEE. V was clipped by 0 bases and J by 5 bases, with 8 bases between them. CDR3 loop: CASSVGGATEAFF. As DNA, the CDR3 is TGTGCCAGCAGCGTAGGTGGGGCAACTGAAGCTTTCTTT.

The V and J genes are TRBV14 and TRBJ2-1; 8 nucleotides line up with TRBD2. Unmatched junction bases numbered 9, after V lost 0 bases and J lost 2 bases. The CDR3 covers 18 residues. Germline CDR1 reads SGHDN; CDR2 reads FVKESK. For the CDR3, the DNA is TGTGCCAGCAGCCAAGATACGGGTAGCGGGGCCACCTACAATGAGCAGTTCTTC. Translating it yields CASSQDTGSGATYNEQFF.

This clone was found once. V is TRBV15 and J is TRBJ2-7; 7 nucleotides line up with TRBD1. Per the germline V gene, CDR1 is LNHNV and CDR2 is YYDKDF (reference sequence). The CDR3 runs 14 residues. The V segment lost 6 bases and the J segment 2 bases; nucleotides outside the gene matches: 7. The CDR3 protein is CATSHGTEAYEQYF. The DNA for the CDR3 is TGTGCCACCAGTCACGGGACAGAGGCCTACGAGCAGTACTTC.

A remark on this clone: Other DNA sequences of this sample code for an identical CDR3. This chain connects TRBV6-5 to TRBJ1-2; D uncertain. V lost 0 bases, J lost 4 bases, and 9 bases lay in between. There are 14 residues in the CDR3. Per the germline V gene, CDR1 is MNHEY and CDR2 is SVGAGI. The CDR3 bases are TGTGCCAGCAGTTACTCGGAGGGTATCTATGGCTACACCTTC. Its translation: CASSYSEGIYGYTF.

The chain employs TRBV28 and TRBJ2-3, with no clear D. The germline gives CDR1 MDHEN, CDR2 SYDVKM. CDR3 length: 15 residues. With 1 base removed from V and 3 bases from J, the gap between germline ends came to 11 bases. In nucleotides, the CDR3 is TGTGCCAGCAGTTTATTAGAGAACCCGACAGATACGCAGTATTTT. Translation: CASSLLENPTDTQYF.

This clone has only one observation. The V and J genes are TRBV19 and TRBJ1-1, with 11 positions matching TRBD1. Germline V gene data show CDR1 as LNHDA and CDR2 as SQIVND (reference sequence). This CDR3 has 15 amino acids. V lost 5 bases to trimming and J lost 3 bases; unmatched junction nucleotides: 5. In DNA, the CDR3 is TGTGCCAGTAGTCTCCGGACAGGGGGCTACACTGAAGCTTTCTTT. As protein: CASSLRTGGYTEAFF.

The chain combines TRBV2 with TRBJ2-7; D might be TRBD1 (5 bases). Germline CDR1 and CDR2: SNHLY and FYNNEI. Trimming took off 3 bases at V and 3 bases at J, with 12 bases between the two ends. The CDR3 extends over 14 amino acids. This chain's CDR3 is CASSDRQRSYEQYF. DNA for the CDR3: TGTGCCAGCAGTGACCGACAGCGAAGCTACGAGCAGTACTTC.

The chain carries TRBV28 and TRBJ2-7; D not resolved. Trimming removed 3 bases at V and 0 bases at J, with 12 bases between. CDR3 length: 15 amino acids. The germline V gene has CDR1 MDHEN and CDR2 SYDVKM. The CDR3 DNA follows: TGTGCCAGCAGTTTCAAATTCAGAGACTCCTACGAGCAGTACTTC. It yields the protein CASSFKFRDSYEQYF.

The gene calls are TRBV27 and TRBJ2-1, with 9 bases aligning to TRBD2. J gave up 8 bases and V 6 bases, and 8 bases lay outside the gene matches. The CDR3 extends over 14 amino acids. The V gene's germline CDR1 is MNHEY and CDR2 SMNVEV (reference sequence). CDR3 region: CASSTMTSGYEQFF. The CDR3 nucleotides read TGTGCCAGCAGCACCATGACTAGCGGATATGAGCAGTTCTTC.

V and J are TRBV14 and TRBJ1-2, with D hard to call. Germline V CDR1 and CDR2: SGHDN, FVKESK. The CDR3 sequence is 13 residues long. Trimming cost V 4 bases and J 4 bases, with 10 bases left between them. In DNA, the CDR3 is TGTGCCAGCAGCCTTCGCGTATTCTATGGCTACACCTTC. Amino acids: CASSLRVFYGYTF.

This chain uses TRBV5-1 with TRBJ2-7, with 12 bases identical to TRBD2. Trimming took 0 bases from V and 2 from J; bases not matched to a gene: 6. Germline loops: CDR1 SGHRS, CDR2 YFSETQ. This CDR3 spans 17 amino acids. CDR3 coding DNA: TGCGCCAGCAGCTTGGGACTAGCGGGAGTGCACACCTACGAGCAGTACTTC. As protein: CASSLGLAGVHTYEQYF.

This sequence joins TRBV27 and TRBJ1-2; D is possibly TRBD1 (5 bases). V was cut by 2 bases and J by 8 bases, with 18 bases left in between. The CDR3 sequence is 15 residues long. From germline, CDR1 is MNHEY and CDR2 SMNVEV (reference sequence). CDR3 amino acids: CASSLGTAAGTGYTF. The DNA for the CDR3 is TGTGCCAGCAGTTTAGGGACTGCCGCCGGGACGGGCTACACCTTC.

This sequence joins TRBV5-1 and TRBJ2-2; D remains unclear. V dropped 0 bases and J dropped 2 bases, with 11 bases sitting between them. The CDR3 totals 16 residues. The germline V gene encodes CDR1 SGHRS and CDR2 YFSETQ. Here the CDR3 reads CASSLESSTNTGELFF. The CDR3, as DNA: TGCGCCAGCAGCTTGGAGAGCAGCACAAACACCGGGGAGCTGTTTTTT.

In regard to this clone: Other DNA sequences from this sample encode an identical CDR3 as well. The V gene is TRBV5-1, the J gene TRBJ1-1, with D tentatively TRBD1 (5 bases). CDR3 length: 13 residues. V lost 3 bases, J lost 1 base, and 7 bases lay in between. Germline assignment: CDR1 SGHRS and CDR2 YFSETQ. The CDR3 DNA is TGCGCCAGCAGCTGGAGGGGGAACACTGAAGCTTTCTTT. It specifies CASSWRGNTEAFF.

The CDR3 nucleotides are TGCGCCAGCAGCCAAGATAAGGACAGGACAACGCGCCATGGCTACACCTTC. The encoded protein is CASSQDKDRTTRHGYTF. The chain joins TRBV4-1 to TRBJ1-2; 7 bases are a match to TRBD1. V lost 0 bases and J lost 6; bases outside the gene matches: 13. The CDR3 has 17 residues. The germline V gene has CDR1 MGHRA and CDR2 YSYEKL.

Note on this clone: Other DNA sequences in this specimen translate into the identical CDR3. This chain links TRBV27 with TRBJ2-2; D gene unclear. Germline V gene lookup returns CDR1 MNHEY and CDR2 SMNVEV (reference sequence). Trimming left V 3 bases short and J 5 bases short, with 7 bases between. This CDR3 is 13 amino acids long. In DNA form, the CDR3 reads TGTGCCAGCAGTTTGGGCAGGACCGGGGAGCTGTTTTTT. Translated: CASSLGRTGELFF.

The genes are TRBV6-9 and TRBJ1-2; TRBD1 is a possible D gene (5 bases). CDR3 size: 15 residues. Germline loops: CDR1 MNHGY, CDR2 SVAAGI. Between the trimmed V and J ends, which lost 9 bases and 2 bases, there was a span of 19 bases. CDR3 region: CARRVRRGVNYGYTF. The CDR3 DNA reads TGTGCCAGGCGGGTTAGGCGGGGGGTAAACTATGGCTACACCTTC.

The V call is TRBV29-1, the J call TRBJ2-2; no reliable D call. CDR1 and CDR2 from the germline V gene are SQVTM and ANQGSEA. V lost 1 base and J 1 base, leaving 10 bases between the germline ends. This CDR3 has 15 residues. The CDR3 here is CSVEVSRLNTGELFF. In DNA form, the CDR3 reads TGCAGCGTTGAAGTATCCCGGCTGAACACCGGGGAGCTGTTTTTT.

This clone appeared once. V gene TRBV5-4 combines with J gene TRBJ2-5, with 7 bases aligning to TRBD1. J lost 1 base, V lost 4 bases, and 7 bases had no gene match. The CDR3 loop spans 15 amino acids. CDR1 and CDR2 (germline): SGHNT, YYREEE (reference sequence). The CDR3, as DNA: TGTGCCAGCAGCGCCGGGCAGGGGGTCCAAGAGACCCAGTACTTC. Translated, it gives CASSAGQGVQETQYF.